Detailed here is one T cell receptor beta chain. Its antigen is not identified. This entry is derived from a study of CD8 T cells in ankylosing spondylitis. TCR beta libraries were made by quantitative 5'-RACE with molecular barcodes. Using its own MiXCR run on the 5' RACE reads, TCRdb lists one record per CDR3 protein. Of some 840,000 distinct CDR3 sequences in the sample, roughly 12% are singletons; the top ten hold 0.51%. The ends lost 5 bases at V and 1 base at J; junction bases unmatched: 5. Looked up from germline, CDR1 is DFQATT and CDR2 is SNEGSKA (reference sequence). The CDR3 loop spans 14 amino acids. General observations from the study: With a CD8+ phenotype, disease-linked clones were relatively rare in peripheral blood. Disease-linked clones reportedly concentrated significantly in matched ankylosing spondylitis synovial fluid. A TCR beta motif made of several highly homologous variants seemed typical of ankylosing spondylitis blood.

The TCR sequence derives from a male donor with ankylosing spondylitis. The J gene is TRBJ2-3, the V gene TRBV20-1, with 8 bases matching TRBD1. The sequenced sample was blood, either unsorted or a sorted T cell fraction (not recorded which). The CDR3 here is CSALLDRGTDTQYF. The DNA of the CDR3 is TGCAGTGCTTTGCTGGACAGGGGCACAGATACGCAGTATTTT.